A single sample gave rise to the 25 T cell receptor beta chains below, sequenced in a study of cytomegalovirus exposure and HLA in healthy donors. Primers: 60 Vbeta forward and 13 Jbeta reverse. The data were produced by immunoSEQ multiplex PCR, yet TCRdb's version contains in-frame clones alone and is incomplete. This sample has 90,000 to 150,000 clones, with around 70% found just once. The sample was PBMCs. These receptors all stem from a woman between 50 and 59 years old in good health and CMV-seropositive.

The chain uses TRBV30 and TRBJ1-1; D uncertain. This CDR3 comprises 13 residues. V was shortened by 5 bases and J by 1 base, with 11 bases between the two germline ends. The germline gives CDR1 GTSNPN, CDR2 SVGIG (reference sequence). This CDR3 reads CAWRWPGNTEAFF. DNA for the CDR3: TGTGCCTGGCGCTGGCCGGGGAACACTGAAGCTTTCTTT.

This clone was seen once. J is TRBJ2-7 and V is TRBV4-2, with a weak D call TRBD2 (6 bases). CDR1 is LGHNA and CDR2 is YNFKEQ in the germline V gene. This CDR3 has 13 residues. Trimming took off 1 base at V and 5 bases at J, with 9 bases between the two ends. In DNA form, the CDR3 reads TGTGCCAGCAGCCAAGTCGGAGGGGACGAGCAGTACTTC. Its protein is CASSQVGGDEQYF.

This clone was found a few times. The J gene is TRBJ2-7, the V gene TRBV7-2; 10 positions match TRBD1. CDR1 SGHTA and CDR2 FQGNSA come from the germline V gene. The V and J ends lost 4 bases and 5 bases, in that order; junction bases with no gene match: 11. The CDR3 sequence is 16 residues long. DNA for the CDR3: TGTGCCAGCAGCTCGCTACCGGGACAGGGGTCCCACGAGCAGTACTTC. It yields the protein CASSSLPGQGSHEQYF. Combining the CDR3 with reference TRBV7-2 and TRBJ2-7 gives the whole variable domain GAGVSQSPSNKVTEKGKDVELRCDPISGHTALYWYRQSLGQGLEFLIYFQGNSAPDKSGLPSDRFSAERTGGSVSTLTIQRTQQEDSAVYLCASSSLPGQGSHEQYFGPGTRLTVT.

Points on this clone: Germline and junction disagree at one end, which may indicate a read error. The genes are TRBV2 and TRBJ2-7; perhaps TRBD1 as D (6 bases). CDR1 SNHLY and CDR2 FYNNEI come from the germline V gene. This CDR3 has 11 residues. DNA of the CDR3: TGTGCCAGCAGTGGTACAGGGAGAGGCACGTTC. Protein: CASSGTGRGTF.

V and J are TRBV7-7 and TRBJ1-1, with D perhaps TRBD1 (6 bases). There are 13 residues in the CDR3. Deletions cut 5 bases from V and 5 bases from J, with 12 bases between. Germline values: CDR1 SSHAT, CDR2 FNYEAQ (reference sequence). CDR3 residues: CASSAIQGTEAFF. CDR3 sequence (DNA): TGTGCCAGCAGCGCGATACAGGGAACTGAAGCTTTCTTT.

The genes are TRBV7-6 and TRBJ2-5; a possible D gene is TRBD1 (6 bases). V was shortened by 5 bases and J by 4 bases, with 20 bases between the two germline ends. The germline V gene has CDR1 SGHVS and CDR2 FNYEAQ. The CDR3 covers 16 residues. This chain's CDR3 is CASSIKTGQRGETQYF. The CDR3 nucleotides read TGTGCCAGCAGCATAAAAACTGGACAGAGAGGAGAGACCCAGTACTTC.

This chain uses TRBV10-3 with TRBJ2-7; TRBD1 matches at 10 bases. There are 13 residues in the CDR3. The V gene end was trimmed by 10 bases and the J gene end by 3 bases; junction bases not matched to a gene: 6. The germline CDR1 and CDR2 sequences are ENHRY and SYGVKD. In DNA, the CDR3 is TGTGCCACGAGGACAGGGGGATACTACGAGCAGTACTTC. This gives the protein CATRTGGYYEQYF.

This clone came up a few times. The J gene is TRBJ1-1, the V gene TRBV25-1, with 7 bases identical to TRBD1. In germline, CDR1 is MGHDK, CDR2 SYGVNS. The CDR3 is 14 residues long. Germline trimming cut 7 bases from V and 4 bases from J; bases unmatched to any gene: 9. The CDR3 DNA reads TGTGCCAGCAAAGACGCAGGGGGAATCACTGAAGCTTTCTTT. Its translation: CASKDAGGITEAFF.

This clone was observed once. This chain links TRBV4-3 with TRBJ2-7, with 12 bases fitting TRBD2. From germline, CDR1 is LGHNA and CDR2 YSLEER. The CDR3 runs 15 residues. Trimming cost V 4 bases and J 2 bases; bases outside gene matches: 3. The DNA for the CDR3 is TGCGCCAGCAGCCCTCGACTAGCGGGAGCCTACGAGCAGTACTTC. Translated, it gives CASSPRLAGAYEQYF.

The chain joins TRBV4-3 to TRBJ2-1, with TRBD2 identical over 7 bases. The CDR3 consists of 19 residues. Germline V CDR1 and CDR2: LGHNA, YSLEER. Losses at the gene ends were 0 bases for V and 0 bases for J; bases not matched to a gene: 11. CDR3 region: CASSQDWVGRESSYNEQFF. DNA for the CDR3: TGCGCCAGCAGCCAAGATTGGGTTGGGCGGGAGAGCTCCTACAATGAGCAGTTCTTC.

V usage is TRBV5-6 and J usage is TRBJ2-7; the D is unclear. This CDR3 spans 14 amino acids. Per germline, CDR1 SGHDT and CDR2 YYEEEE. V lost 0 bases to trimming and J lost 2 bases, with 9 bases between them. CDR3 in amino acids: CASSLVGGPYEQYF. The CDR3 DNA reads as TGTGCCAGCAGCTTGGTAGGCGGTCCCTACGAGCAGTACTTC.

V gene TRBV5-1 combines with J gene TRBJ2-5; D is possibly TRBD1 (6 bases). This CDR3 spans 17 amino acids. V shed 0 bases and J shed 5 bases, with 20 bases lying between them. CDR1 is SGHRS and CDR2 is YFSETQ in the germline V gene. CDR3 coding DNA: TGCGCCAGCAGCTTGGCGGCCCCAGGGGCCGCAAGGGAGACCCAGTACTTC. Translating gives CASSLAAPGAARETQYF. The complete variable domain, with remaining parts taken from reference TRBV5-1 and TRBJ2-5, reads KAGVTQTPRYLIKTRGQQVTLSCSPISGHRSVSWYQQTPGQGLQFLFEYFSETQRNKGNFPGRFSGRQFSNSRSEMNVSTLELGDSALYLCASSLAAPGAARETQYFGPGTRLLVL.

The chain combines TRBV7-6 with TRBJ2-2; D perhaps matches TRBD2 (5 bases). The V end was cut by 8 bases, the J end by 5 bases, with 15 bases between. The CDR3 loop spans 14 amino acids. The germline V gene has CDR1 SGHVS and CDR2 FNYEAQ. The CDR3 DNA sequence: TGTGCCAGCGGCACACTGGCGGGTACCGGGGAGCTGTTTTTT. Its protein product is CASGTLAGTGELFF.

The chain uses TRBV7-2 and TRBJ1-5; 8 positions agree with TRBD1. The germline V gene encodes CDR1 SGHTA and CDR2 FQGNSA. This CDR3 spans 15 amino acids. V shed 1 base, J shed 6 bases, and the junction held 5 bases outside the gene matches. CDR3 DNA: TGTGCCAGCAGCTTAGTACAGGGGGTGGGTCAGCCCCAGCATTTT. Protein sequence: CASSLVQGVGQPQHF.

This chain joins TRBV4-2 and TRBJ2-3; 9 bases align to TRBD1. The trim removed 0 bases at V and 5 bases at J, leaving 21 bases unmatched. The CDR3 sequence is 21 residues long. Germline CDR1 is LGHNA and CDR2 is YNFKEQ. In nucleotides, the CDR3 is TGTGCCAGCAGCCAAGATGGGTTGGGGACAGGGCCCGGTCGTTTGAGAGATACGCAGTATTTT. It codes for CASSQDGLGTGPGRLRDTQYF.

The rearrangement joins TRBV19 to TRBJ2-1; TRBD2 matches 9 bases. Germline trimming cut 3 bases from V and 0 bases from J; bases unmatched to any gene: 3. Germline V gene lookup returns CDR1 LNHDA and CDR2 SQIVND (reference sequence). The CDR3 extends over 16 amino acids. CDR3: CASSIEAGGSYNEQFF. Here the CDR3 DNA reads TGTGCCAGTAGTATTGAAGCGGGGGGCTCCTACAATGAGCAGTTCTTC.

This clone was counted once. The chain uses TRBV4-1 and TRBJ1-6, with 9 nucleotides matching TRBD1. J lost 0 bases, V lost 1 base, and 10 bases had no gene match. Germline V gene data show CDR1 as MGHRA and CDR2 as YSYEKL. The CDR3 is 20 residues long. The CDR3 loop reads CASSQVIPGQGSSYNSPLHF. In DNA form, the CDR3 reads TGCGCCAGCAGCCAAGTTATTCCGGGACAGGGAAGCTCCTATAATTCACCCCTCCACTTT.

The rearrangement joins TRBV7-3 to TRBJ2-1, with 12 positions matching TRBD1. The CDR3 spans 14 residues. Unmatched junction bases numbered 4, after V lost 5 bases and J lost 8 bases. Per the germline V gene, CDR1 is SGHTA and CDR2 is FQGTGA. The CDR3 bases are TGTGCCAGCAGCCCAGGGACAGGGGGCTATGAGCAGTTCTTC. Its translation is CASSPGTGGYEQFF.

The rearrangement links TRBV27 to TRBJ1-5; 8 bases are shared with TRBD1. Unmatched junction bases numbered 14, after V lost 8 bases and J lost 11 bases. The CDR3 length is 14 residues. Per germline, CDR1 MNHEY and CDR2 SMNVEV (reference sequence). This chain's CDR3 is CASRGTGLMGAQHF. The CDR3 DNA reads TGTGCCAGCCGCGGGACAGGCTTAATGGGGGCCCAGCATTTT.

With respect to this clone: One end of the junction does not line up with germline, which may come from a read error. Other DNA variants within this sample encode the same CDR3. This rearrangement joins TRBV15 to TRBJ1-1; TRBD1 is a possible D gene (5 bases). This CDR3 is built from 14 residues. Germline CDR1 is LNHNV and CDR2 is YYDKDF (reference sequence). The CDR3 sequence is CATSRARANTEAFF. CDR3 DNA: TGTGCCACCAGCAGAGCCAGGGCGAACACTGAGGCTTTCTTT.

The V call is TRBV29-1, the J call TRBJ1-2; possibly TRBD1 for D (6 bases). V was shortened by 5 bases and J by 6 bases, with 16 bases between the two germline ends. There are 13 residues in the CDR3. Germline-derived CDR1 and CDR2 are SQVTM and ANQGSEA. For the CDR3, the DNA is TGCAGCGTTCACAGGGCGGGAGAAAATGGCTACACCTTC. Its protein product is CSVHRAGENGYTF.

V and J are TRBV30 and TRBJ1-1; D possibly corresponds to TRBD1 (5 bases). Deletions cut 0 bases from V and 7 bases from J, with 9 bases between. CDR3 length equals 12 residues. Germline-derived CDR1 and CDR2 are GTSNPN and SVGIG (reference sequence). In DNA, the CDR3 is TGTGCCTGGAGTGTACTCAGGGATGAAGCTTTCTTT. Residues: CAWSVLRDEAFF.

This clone has only one observation. The rearrangement uses TRBV9 and TRBJ2-3, with 11 nucleotides matching TRBD1. The CDR3 loop spans 15 amino acids. CDR1 SGDLS and CDR2 YYNGEE come from the germline V gene. The trim removed 3 bases at V and 5 bases at J, leaving 5 bases unmatched. CDR3 loop: CASSGRTGGGDTQYF. CDR3 sequence (DNA): TGTGCCAGCAGCGGACGGACAGGGGGCGGAGATACGCAGTATTTT.

The chain employs TRBV28 and TRBJ2-2; D call uncertain. The V gene's germline CDR1 is MDHEN and CDR2 SYDVKM. Trimming stripped 2 bases from V and 1 base from J, with 8 bases between. This CDR3 contains 15 residues. Here the CDR3 DNA reads TGTGCCAGCAGTTTAATCGGAGTGAACACCGGGGAGCTGTTTTTT. It specifies CASSLIGVNTGELFF. Filled out from reference TRBV28 and TRBJ2-2, the complete variable domain reads DVKVTQSSRYLVKRTGEKVFLECVQDMDHENMFWYRQDPGLGLRLIYFSYDVKMKEKGDIPEGYSVSREKKERFSLILESASTNQTSMYLCASSLIGVNTGELFFGEGSRLTVL.

This clone was counted a single time. This chain uses TRBV7-2 with TRBJ1-2; TRBD1 agrees at 7 bases. Germline values: CDR1 SGHTA, CDR2 FQGNSA. The junction had 7 bases not matched to a gene; V was cut back by 6 bases and J by 6 bases. This CDR3 spans 13 amino acids. The CDR3 sequence: CASRRQGADGYTF. The CDR3 nucleotides read TGTGCCAGCAGGAGACAGGGTGCAGATGGCTACACCTTC.